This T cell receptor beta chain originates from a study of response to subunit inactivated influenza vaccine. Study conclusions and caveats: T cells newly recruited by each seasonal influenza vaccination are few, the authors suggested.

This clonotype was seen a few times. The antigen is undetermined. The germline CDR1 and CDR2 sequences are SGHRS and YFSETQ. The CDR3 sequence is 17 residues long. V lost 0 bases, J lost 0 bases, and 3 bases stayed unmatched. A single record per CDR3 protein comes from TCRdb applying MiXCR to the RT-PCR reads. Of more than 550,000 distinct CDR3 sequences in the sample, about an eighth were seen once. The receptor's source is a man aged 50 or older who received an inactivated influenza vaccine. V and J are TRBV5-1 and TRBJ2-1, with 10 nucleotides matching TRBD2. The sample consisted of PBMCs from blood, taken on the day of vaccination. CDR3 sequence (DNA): TGCGCCAGCAGCTTGGGTAGCGGGGGGCTCTCCTACAATGAGCAGTTCTTC. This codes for CASSLGSGGLSYNEQFF.